Listed below are T cell receptor beta chains from one sample, sequenced in a study of blood T cells in healthy people across ages. TCRdb re-derived calls from the 5' RACE reads in MiXCR, one entry per CDR3 protein. The sample shows more than 550,000 distinct CDR3 sequences, 22% of them seen only once. Material for sequencing was blood. The receptors were gathered from a man in his 70s in good health. Both conserved end residues are part of each CDR3. Each record gives: J gene, D gene, V gene, clone size, CDR3 length, CDR3 DNA, CDR3 protein. D genes are given only for firm matches. Where a row states a size, it is once, few, many or the class of an expanded clone; other rows omit it.

j_gene: TRBJ2-6
d_gene: -
v_gene: TRBV3-1
abundance: -
len: 14
CDR3nt: TGTGCCAGTGAGAAACGCTCTGGGGCCAACGTCCTGACTTTC
CDR3aa: CASEKRSGANVLTF

j_gene: TRBJ1-3
d_gene: -
v_gene: TRBV3-1
abundance: -
len: 14
CDR3nt: TGTGCCGGCAGCCAAGACAGAATTGGAAACACCATATATTTT
CDR3aa: CAGSQDRIGNTIYF

j_gene: TRBJ2-1
d_gene: -
v_gene: TRBV3-1
abundance: -
len: 14
CDR3nt: TGTGCCAGCAGCCGCCAACCAGGGTCCAATGAGCAGTTCTTC
CDR3aa: CASSRQPGSNEQFF

j_gene: TRBJ1-5
d_gene: -
v_gene: TRBV3-1
abundance: -
len: 12
CDR3nt: TGTGCCAGCAGCCAGGGCCCAGGGCCCCAGCATTTT
CDR3aa: CASSQGPGPQHF

j_gene: TRBJ1-1
d_gene: -
v_gene: TRBV20-1
abundance: -
len: 13
CDR3nt: TGCAGTGCCGCCGGTGGAGCCAACACTGAAGCTTTCTTT
CDR3aa: CSAAGGANTEAFF

j_gene: TRBJ1-2
d_gene: -
v_gene: TRBV12-3/TRBV12-4
abundance: many
len: 13
CDR3nt: TGTGCCAGCAGTCCGGGGAGCGGCTATGGCTACACCTTC
CDR3aa: CASSPGSGYGYTF

j_gene: TRBJ2-5
d_gene: -
v_gene: TRBV12-3/TRBV12-4
abundance: -
len: 13
CDR3nt: TGTGCCAGCACCGGGGACAACAAAGAGACCCAGTACTTC
CDR3aa: CASTGDNKETQYF

j_gene: TRBJ2-1
d_gene: -
v_gene: TRBV5-1
abundance: -
len: 15
CDR3nt: TGCGCCAGCACCCTTAACGGGGACTCCTACAATGAGCAGTTCTTC
CDR3aa: CASTLNGDSYNEQFF

j_gene: TRBJ2-1
d_gene: TRBD2
v_gene: TRBV6-5
abundance: few
len: 15
CDR3nt: TGTGCCAGCAGTTACTCGGGGGGGGTTCTTCGGGAGCAGTTCTTC
CDR3aa: CASSYSGGVLREQFF

j_gene: TRBJ2-7
d_gene: TRBD1
v_gene: TRBV6-1
abundance: few
len: 15
CDR3nt: TGTGCCAGCAGACTAACCCGGGACAGATACTACGAGCAGTACTTC
CDR3aa: CASRLTRDRYYEQYF

j_gene: TRBJ2-3
d_gene: -
v_gene: TRBV6-2/TRBV6-3
abundance: -
len: 14
CDR3nt: TGTGCCAGCAGTTACTCGATGACCACAGATACGCAGTATTTT
CDR3aa: CASSYSMTTDTQYF

j_gene: TRBJ1-2
d_gene: -
v_gene: TRBV5-1
abundance: few
len: 14
CDR3nt: TGCGCCAGCAGCTTGGTTACAGGGCCCTATGGCTACACCTTC
CDR3aa: CASSLVTGPYGYTF

j_gene: TRBJ1-4
d_gene: TRBD1
v_gene: TRBV20-1
abundance: -
len: 13
CDR3nt: TGCAGTGCCCGGACAGGGACGGATGAAAAACTGTTTTTT
CDR3aa: CSARTGTDEKLFF

j_gene: TRBJ2-7
d_gene: -
v_gene: TRBV7-6
abundance: -
len: 15
CDR3nt: TGTGCCAGCAGCTTAATTAGAGATCGCTTGTACGAGCAGTACTTC
CDR3aa: CASSLIRDRLYEQYF

j_gene: TRBJ2-7
d_gene: -
v_gene: TRBV28
abundance: few
len: 16
CDR3nt: TGTGCCAGCAGTTCTATAAAGGGGATTAGGTCCTACGAGCAGTACTTC
CDR3aa: CASSSIKGIRSYEQYF

j_gene: TRBJ2-7
d_gene: -
v_gene: TRBV29-1
abundance: -
len: 12
CDR3nt: TGCAGCGCCACCGGGGAGTACTACGAGCAGTACTTC
CDR3aa: CSATGEYYEQYF

j_gene: TRBJ1-2
d_gene: -
v_gene: TRBV14
abundance: -
len: 13
CDR3nt: TGTGCCAGCAGCCAAGATAGAGGGGATGGCTACACCTTC
CDR3aa: CASSQDRGDGYTF

j_gene: TRBJ2-3
d_gene: -
v_gene: TRBV18
abundance: few
len: 15
CDR3nt: TGTGCCAGCTCACCATCCCCCAGACTCACAGATACGCAGTATTTT
CDR3aa: CASSPSPRLTDTQYF

j_gene: TRBJ2-2
d_gene: TRBD2
v_gene: TRBV18
abundance: few
len: 15
CDR3nt: TGTGCCAGCTCACCCTTAGCGGGAACTACCGGGGAGCTGTTTTTT
CDR3aa: CASSPLAGTTGELFF

j_gene: TRBJ2-3
d_gene: -
v_gene: TRBV9
abundance: -
len: 18
CDR3nt: TGTGCCAGCACCACCATCAGACTGAGCGTAACCCACACAGATACGCAGTATTTT
CDR3aa: CASTTIRLSVTHTDTQYF

j_gene: TRBJ1-2
d_gene: -
v_gene: TRBV29-1
abundance: many
len: 14
CDR3nt: TGCAGCGTAGTAAAAGACCGGGACAACTATGGCTACACCTTC
CDR3aa: CSVVKDRDNYGYTF

j_gene: TRBJ2-1
d_gene: -
v_gene: TRBV29-1
abundance: few
len: 15
CDR3nt: TGCAGCGTTACCGACGCGGGCCGGGGCTACAATGAGCAGTTCTTC
CDR3aa: CSVTDAGRGYNEQFF

j_gene: TRBJ2-3
d_gene: TRBD1
v_gene: TRBV7-8
abundance: few
len: 16
CDR3nt: TGTGCCAGCAGCTTAGCGGGGGACAGGGGCACAGATACGCAGTATTTT
CDR3aa: CASSLAGDRGTDTQYF

j_gene: TRBJ1-6
d_gene: -
v_gene: TRBV10-3
abundance: -
len: 14
CDR3nt: TGTGCCATCAGTGAGAGACAGTTCAATTCACCCCTCCACTTT
CDR3aa: CAISERQFNSPLHF

j_gene: TRBJ2-3
d_gene: TRBD1
v_gene: TRBV20-1
abundance: few
len: 15
CDR3nt: TGCAGTGCTAAACCGGGACAGGGTCCTGATGATACGCAGTATTTT
CDR3aa: CSAKPGQGPDDTQYF

j_gene: TRBJ1-6
d_gene: -
v_gene: TRBV20-1
abundance: few
len: 13
CDR3nt: TGCAGTGCTAGAAGGGTGGGTAATTCACCCCTCCACTTT
CDR3aa: CSARRVGNSPLHF

j_gene: TRBJ2-5
d_gene: -
v_gene: TRBV5-1
abundance: -
len: 16
CDR3nt: TGCGCCAGCAGCGCGGGACCAGCGAACTCCTTGGAGACCCAGTACTTC
CDR3aa: CASSAGPANSLETQYF

j_gene: TRBJ1-4
d_gene: TRBD1
v_gene: TRBV7-9
abundance: few
len: 15
CDR3nt: TGTGCCAGCAGCCCCCGGACAGGGTGGGGTGAAAAACTGTTTTTT
CDR3aa: CASSPRTGWGEKLFF

j_gene: TRBJ2-1
d_gene: -
v_gene: TRBV28
abundance: -
len: 11
CDR3nt: TGTGCCAGCACCGCGCTCCATGAGCAGTTCTTC
CDR3aa: CASTALHEQFF

j_gene: TRBJ1-4
d_gene: TRBD1
v_gene: TRBV15
abundance: few
len: 16
CDR3nt: TGTGCCACCAACAGAACACCGGGACAGCCTAATGAAAAACTGTTTTTT
CDR3aa: CATNRTPGQPNEKLFF

j_gene: TRBJ1-6
d_gene: TRBD1
v_gene: TRBV3-1
abundance: -
len: 13
CDR3nt: TGTGCCAGCCCGGGACAGGGAAGTTCACCCCTCCACTTT
CDR3aa: CASPGQGSSPLHF

j_gene: TRBJ2-7
d_gene: -
v_gene: TRBV4-2
abundance: -
len: 17
CDR3nt: TGTGCCAGCAGCCAAGAAGTTCGGCAGAACACAGCCTACGAGCAGTACTTC
CDR3aa: CASSQEVRQNTAYEQYF

j_gene: TRBJ2-3
d_gene: -
v_gene: TRBV5-1
abundance: -
len: 14
CDR3nt: TGCGCCAGCAGCTTCGGGGCAGGGGTAGATACGCAGTATTTT
CDR3aa: CASSFGAGVDTQYF

j_gene: TRBJ1-2
d_gene: -
v_gene: TRBV27
abundance: many
len: 13
CDR3nt: TGTGCCAGCAGGGAGGGCCTTAACTATGGCTACACCTTC
CDR3aa: CASREGLNYGYTF

j_gene: TRBJ2-1
d_gene: -
v_gene: TRBV20-1
abundance: -
len: 13
CDR3nt: TGCAGTGCTAATGGGGGCGGGGTCAATGAGCAGTTCTTC
CDR3aa: CSANGGGVNEQFF

j_gene: TRBJ2-1
d_gene: -
v_gene: TRBV5-1
abundance: many
len: 14
CDR3nt: TGCGCCAGCAGCTTGGGGCAGACCTACAATGAGCAGTTCTTC
CDR3aa: CASSLGQTYNEQFF

j_gene: TRBJ2-7
d_gene: -
v_gene: TRBV10-3
abundance: few
len: 12
CDR3nt: TGTGCCATCAGCGCAGGGTCCTACGAGCAGTACTTC
CDR3aa: CAISAGSYEQYF

j_gene: TRBJ2-6
d_gene: TRBD2
v_gene: TRBV20-1
abundance: -
len: 18
CDR3nt: TGCAGTGCTAGAGATTTCACTAGCGGGATTACTGGGGCCAACGTCCTGACTTTC
CDR3aa: CSARDFTSGITGANVLTF

j_gene: TRBJ2-4
d_gene: TRBD1
v_gene: TRBV20-1
abundance: few
len: 17
CDR3nt: TGCAGTGCTAGAGATCGGGCGGCAGGGGGCACCAAAAACATTCAGTACTTC
CDR3aa: CSARDRAAGGTKNIQYF

j_gene: TRBJ2-5
d_gene: -
v_gene: TRBV14
abundance: -
len: 13
CDR3nt: TGTGCCAGCAGCCGTATGGTGGGGGAGACCCAGTACTTC
CDR3aa: CASSRMVGETQYF

j_gene: TRBJ1-5
d_gene: -
v_gene: TRBV28
abundance: -
len: 12
CDR3nt: TGTGCCAGCAGCCGGCAGAATCAGCCCCAGCATTTT
CDR3aa: CASSRQNQPQHF

j_gene: TRBJ2-2
d_gene: -
v_gene: TRBV7-9
abundance: few
len: 15
CDR3nt: TGTGCCAGCAGCGAGGGCGCAGTGAACACCGGGGAGCTGTTTTTT
CDR3aa: CASSEGAVNTGELFF

j_gene: TRBJ1-4
d_gene: -
v_gene: TRBV5-1
abundance: few
len: 14
CDR3nt: TGCGCCAGCAGCTTGGCAGGGCTTGAAGAAAAACTGTTTTTT
CDR3aa: CASSLAGLEEKLFF

j_gene: TRBJ2-5
d_gene: TRBD2
v_gene: TRBV7-2
abundance: -
len: 15
CDR3nt: TGTGCCAGCAGCCTAAGCGGGAGGGTCCAAGAGACCCAGTACTTC
CDR3aa: CASSLSGRVQETQYF